The rows below give T cell receptor beta chains drawn from one sample of a study of blood T cell dynamics during melanoma immunotherapy. TCRdb's table, derived via immunoSEQ multiplex PCR, lists solely in-frame clones and lacks some. The sample has tens of thousands of clones, roughly 89% seen once; the top ten hold about 4.6%. Sequencing was performed on blood, taken from a patient treated with checkpoint blockade. The receptors shown here come from a human donor with melanoma. Both conserved end residues are part of each CDR3. Size values are once, few and many counts, or a class for expanded clones, and some rows have none.

V gene: TRBV19; clone size: .; J gene: TRBJ1-2; CDR3 protein: CASSIMDRPNTF
V gene: TRBV19; clone size: .; J gene: TRBJ2-3; CDR3 protein: CASSIAGQGAYTDTQYF
V gene: TRBV7-6; clone size: once; J gene: TRBJ1-4; CDR3 protein: CASSFLGGAGLREKLFF
V gene: TRBV4-2; clone size: .; J gene: TRBJ2-1; CDR3 protein: CASSQEGDFGGNEQFF
V gene: TRBV5-4; clone size: .; J gene: TRBJ2-7; CDR3 protein: CASSRETNFEQYF
V gene: TRBV21-1; clone size: .; J gene: TRBJ2-7; CDR3 protein: CASSMRGEQYF
V gene: TRBV11-2; clone size: .; J gene: TRBJ2-4; CDR3 protein: CASSSRGGRAYF
V gene: TRBV10-3; clone size: .; J gene: TRBJ1-5; CDR3 protein: CATGVQADRSQHF
V gene: TRBV7-3; clone size: .; J gene: TRBJ2-3; CDR3 protein: CASSPDRATDTQYF
V gene: TRBV6-7; clone size: .; J gene: TRBJ2-7; CDR3 protein: CASSYGFGQLRTYEQYF
V gene: TRBV19; clone size: .; J gene: TRBJ2-7; CDR3 protein: CASRKGLAGSLSYEQYF
V gene: TRBV6-5; clone size: .; J gene: TRBJ1-1; CDR3 protein: CASLTGGSEAFF
V gene: TRBV10-2; clone size: .; J gene: TRBJ1-2; CDR3 protein: CASGLQGFYGYTF
V gene: TRBV5-1; clone size: .; J gene: TRBJ2-1; CDR3 protein: CASSLGAGVNEQFF
V gene: TRBV7-2; clone size: .; J gene: TRBJ2-7; CDR3 protein: CASSRSPASSYEQYF
V gene: TRBV5-1; clone size: .; J gene: TRBJ2-1; CDR3 protein: CASSLGDSYNEQFF
V gene: TRBV2; clone size: .; J gene: TRBJ2-2; CDR3 protein: CASTTVGAVTGELFF
V gene: TRBV7-2; clone size: .; J gene: TRBJ2-3; CDR3 protein: CASSYRTDTQYF
V gene: TRBV5-6; clone size: .; J gene: TRBJ1-3; CDR3 protein: CASSLGHRGDTIYF
V gene: TRBV5-4; clone size: .; J gene: TRBJ1-4; CDR3 protein: CASSGDISNEKLFF
V gene: TRBV19; clone size: .; J gene: TRBJ2-1; CDR3 protein: CASRIGRSLAGSGDEQFF
V gene: TRBV2; clone size: .; J gene: TRBJ1-4; CDR3 protein: CASSDWQGGEKLFF
V gene: TRBV7-9; clone size: .; J gene: TRBJ2-1; CDR3 protein: CASSLRLAGDSYEQFF